The 5 T cell receptor beta chains given below trace back to one sample, sequenced in a study of shared clonotypes between healthy human individuals. Using immunoSEQ multiplex PCR, the repertoire was profiled, and TCRdb retains in-frame clones only, with some absent. The sample holds about 380,000 clones, roughly 96% seen once. The sample was memory CD8+ T cells sorted from blood. The subset: CD45RO+ cells pooled with CCR7-negative TemRA cells. Every receptor here comes from a man aged 25-45 years in good health.

The chain uses TRBV5-6 and TRBJ1-3, with TRBD1 as a possible D gene (5 bases). The CDR3 length is 17 residues. From germline, CDR1 is SGHDT and CDR2 YYEEEE. Trimming took 1 base from V and 0 from J, leaving 14 bases between them. The CDR3 region has the DNA TGTGCCAGCAGCTTGCGGGGGGACTCATACTCTGGAAACACCATATATTTT. Amino acid sequence: CASSLRGDSYSGNTIYF.

This clone was picked up one time. The V gene is TRBV7-9, the J gene TRBJ2-1, with 8 bases matching TRBD1. J gave up 3 bases and V 4 bases, and 5 bases lay outside the gene matches. The CDR3 has 15 amino acids. CDR1 is SEHNR and CDR2 is FQNEAQ in the germline V gene (reference sequence). DNA for the CDR3: TGTGCCAGCAGCTCGGCCGGGACAGGCTACAATGAGCAGTTCTTC. Its protein product is CASSSAGTGYNEQFF.

The chain has TRBV7-2 and TRBJ2-7; 9 nucleotides line up with TRBD1. Germline CDR1 and CDR2: SGHTA and FQGNSA. This CDR3 is 15 amino acids long. V trimming: 8 bases; J trimming: 4 bases; junction bases outside the gene matches: 12. The CDR3 reads CASSLTGTGSYEQYF. The CDR3, as DNA: TGTGCCAGCTCCCTAACCGGGACAGGGAGTTACGAGCAGTACTTC.

This chain uses TRBV9 with TRBJ2-3; D gene uncertain. Trimming removed 4 bases from V and 10 bases from J, with 13 bases in between. In germline, CDR1 is SGDLS, CDR2 YYNGEE. This CDR3 is 12 amino acids long. CDR3 in DNA: TGTGCCAGCAGCTCCCTAGATGTGGCGCAGTATTTT. This gives the protein CASSSLDVAQYF.

The CDR3, as DNA: TGTGCCAGCAGATCGATAGGGGGCTACGAGCAGTACTTC. This sequence encodes CASRSIGGYEQYF. The chain joins TRBV6-5 to TRBJ2-7; tentatively, D is TRBD1 (6 bases). CDR1 and CDR2 from the germline V gene are MNHEY and SVGAGI. Trimming took off 6 bases at V and 3 bases at J, with 12 bases between the two ends. The CDR3 spans 13 residues.